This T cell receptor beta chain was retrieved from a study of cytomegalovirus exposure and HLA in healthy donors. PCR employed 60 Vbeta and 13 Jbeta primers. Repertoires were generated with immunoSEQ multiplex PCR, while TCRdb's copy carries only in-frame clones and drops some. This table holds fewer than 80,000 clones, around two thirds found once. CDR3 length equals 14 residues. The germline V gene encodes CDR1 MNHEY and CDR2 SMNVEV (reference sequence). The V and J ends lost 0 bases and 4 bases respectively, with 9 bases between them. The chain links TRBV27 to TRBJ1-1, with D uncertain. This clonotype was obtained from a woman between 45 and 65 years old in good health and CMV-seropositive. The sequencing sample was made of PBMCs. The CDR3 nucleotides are TGTGCCAGCAGTTTATCGGAGGGTAGCACTGAAGCTTTCTTT. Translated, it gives CASSLSEGSTEAFF.